This TCR beta chain came from a study of blood T cell repertoires in COVID-19. Study overall: COVID-19 samples collected from the United States, Italy and Spain covered acute and convalescent phases. Sample material is recorded as cDNA or gDNA derived from T cells, B-cell-depleted T cells, or PBMCs.

Recovered status applied to Cohort 3 donors who had two consecutive negative PCRs. It also applied to those with clearance or with symptom resolution. Methods used by the authors: Amplified reference gene primers provided the basis for estimating nucleated cell counts. Profiled with immunoSEQ multiplex PCR; TCRdb holds only in-frame clones, not every one. The DNA gave D and trimming, while V, J and clone size come from that table. The table shows some 350,000 clones, with 80% to 90% occurring only once. Sequencing was performed on PBMCs or T cells enriched from blood (not recorded which). The TCR originated in a man aged 25 to 40 who had recovered from COVID-19.

The CDR3 sequence is CAISERTSSGGNTEAFF. DNA for the CDR3: TGTGCCATCAGTGAGAGGACTAGTTCAGGAGGGAACACTGAAGCTTTCTTT. The chain links TRBV10-3 to TRBJ1-1; D call uncertain. Germline CDR1 ENHRY, CDR2 SYGVKD. CDR3 length equals 17 residues. V was shortened by 2 bases and J by 1 base, with 17 bases between the two germline ends.